This T cell receptor (beta chain) came from a study of identifying expanded T cells in peripheral blood. The study's findings and limits: Over approximately two and four weeks, about 15 and 19 clones changed, versus more than 1 between replicates. Variance in clone template counts between roughly two-week samples significantly increased with total template count across all healthy donors.

Here immunoSEQ multiplex PCR was the method, and the copy in TCRdb shows in-frame clones only, minus some. The repertoire consists of around 60,000 clones, with about four fifths occurring once and the leading ten covering approximately 15%. The V and J ends lost 4 bases and 0 bases respectively, with 3 bases between them. Germline lookup yields CDR1 ENHRY and CDR2 SYGVKD. The CDR3 has 12 amino acids. Healthy donors had no documented immune events, such as infections, while sampled. Worth noting for this clone: The antigen remains unidentified.

The specimen was blood. This chain uses TRBV10-3 with TRBJ1-1, with D uncertain. The origin of this receptor is a person aged 18-70 years in good health. As DNA, the CDR3 is TGTGCCATCAGTGTTCTGAACACTGAAGCTTTCTTT. Protein product: CAISVLNTEAFF.